This passage covers 16 T cell receptor beta chains from one sample sequenced in a study of T cell responses to AZD1222 COVID-19 vaccine. Libraries were prepared by immunoSEQ multiplex PCR; TCRdb keeps only in-frame clonotypes and omits some of them. The sample includes fewer than 100,000 clones, around 88% of them seen just once. The sample was peripheral blood, taken 28 days after the second AZD1222 dose. These receptors were collected from an adult who received the AZD1222 COVID-19 vaccine.

This clone was counted a single time. The rearrangement links TRBV5-4 to TRBJ2-2; D is undetermined. This CDR3 has 15 amino acids. The germline V gene has CDR1 SGHNT and CDR2 YYREEE (reference sequence). V was pared by 3 bases and J by 1 base, with 10 bases between. The CDR3 region is CASSSWTGNTGELFF. CDR3 nucleotides: TGTGCCAGCAGCTCCTGGACGGGGAACACCGGGGAGCTGTTTTTT.

This clone appeared once. The rearrangement links TRBV18 to TRBJ2-3, with 11 positions matching TRBD1. CDR1 is KGHSH, CDR2 LQKENI, per germline. V lost 3 bases and J lost 5; bases outside the gene matches: 10. This CDR3 is 17 amino acids long. The CDR3: CASSPNDAGTGGDTQYF. The CDR3 region has the DNA TGTGCCAGCTCACCTAATGATGCCGGGACAGGGGGAGATACGCAGTATTTT.

The V and J genes are TRBV30 and TRBJ2-3; D gene ambiguous. The CDR3 is 12 residues long. Germline CDR1 GTSNPN, CDR2 SVGIG (reference sequence). The ends were cut back, 0 bases at V and 4 bases at J, with 5 bases in the middle. The CDR3 protein is CAWSVLSDTQYF. CDR3 DNA: TGTGCCTGGAGTGTACTATCAGATACGCAGTATTTT.

The sample holds a few counts of this clone. This chain joins TRBV7-9 and TRBJ2-7, with D unresolved. The CDR3 runs to 13 residues. From germline, CDR1 is SEHNR and CDR2 FQNEAQ (reference sequence). V lost 5 bases and J 4 bases, leaving 12 bases between the germline ends. CDR3 region: CASSPAWGYEQYF. CDR3 nucleotide sequence: TGTGCCAGCAGCCCGGCGTGGGGTTACGAGCAGTACTTC.

The chain has TRBV12-2 and TRBJ1-5; the D call TRBD1 from the table was never checked on the DNA. TRBV12-2 is a recognized pseudogene. The CDR3 is 16 amino acids. In nucleotides, the CDR3 is TGTGCAAGTCGCCAAGGGGGGTACAGGGGCCATCAGCCCCAGCATTTT. Translating gives CASRQGGYRGHQPQHF.

The chain combines TRBV20-1 with TRBJ1-1; D uncertain. V was pared by 3 bases and J by 11 bases, with 10 bases between. The CDR3 extends over 10 amino acids. Germline CDR1 is DFQATT and CDR2 is SNEGSKA (reference sequence). Here the CDR3 DNA reads TGCAGTGCTAGGGGTCAGGAGGCTTTCTTT. Protein: CSARGQEAFF.

The genes are TRBV5-1 and TRBJ2-7, with TRBD1 matching over 8 bases. CDR3 length: 15 amino acids. Germline CDR1 and CDR2: SGHRS and YFSETQ. V gave up 1 base and J gave up 4 bases; unmatched junction bases: 7. The CDR3, as DNA: TGCGCCAGCAGCTTGCCCACCGGGACAGGATACGAGCAGTACTTC. This sequence encodes CASSLPTGTGYEQYF.

This clone was seen more than once but under ten times. This chain joins TRBV7-3 and TRBJ2-3, with 7 bases fitting TRBD2. V lost 5 bases and J lost 2; bases outside the gene matches: 4. Per the germline V gene, CDR1 is SGHTA and CDR2 is FQGTGA. This CDR3 comprises 14 residues. CDR3 sequence reads: CASSGRGTTDTQYF. CDR3 in DNA: TGTGCCAGCAGCGGGCGGGGGACCACAGATACGCAGTATTTT.

The V call is TRBV3-1 (or the pseudogene TRBV3-2), the J call TRBJ2-6; D is perhaps TRBD1 or TRBD2 (6 bases each). The CDR3 has 17 amino acids. The germline CDR1 and CDR2 sequences are LGHDT and YNNKEL (reference sequence). V lost 2 bases to trimming and J lost 0 bases, with 11 bases between them. The CDR3 protein is CASSQLGGLSGANVLTF. For the CDR3, the DNA is TGTGCCAGCAGCCAACTTGGGGGGCTCTCTGGGGCCAACGTCCTGACTTTC.

J is TRBJ1-2 and V is TRBV28; 11 bases align to TRBD1. The ends lost 6 bases at V and 8 bases at J; junction bases unmatched: 5. The CDR3 runs 13 residues. Germline assignment: CDR1 MDHEN and CDR2 SYDVKM. The CDR3: CASSRGQGGGYTF. CDR3 nucleotides: TGTGCCAGCAGCCGGGGACAGGGGGGAGGCTACACCTTC.

The chain has TRBV7-2 and TRBJ1-2; maybe TRBD1 (5 bases). The ends were cut back, 5 bases at V and 2 bases at J, with 15 bases in the middle. Germline lookup yields CDR1 SGHTA and CDR2 FQGNSA. The CDR3 contains 15 residues. For the CDR3, the DNA is TGTGCCAGCAGCGAAACCTGGGGGAGAAACTATGGCTACACCTTC. Translating it yields CASSETWGRNYGYTF.

This clone was seen a handful of times. The chain employs TRBV14 and TRBJ2-1; no definite D call. This CDR3 has 15 residues. V was cut by 1 base and J by 3 bases, with 10 bases left in between. CDR1 SGHDN and CDR2 FVKESK come from the germline V gene. CDR3 DNA: TGTGCCAGCAGCCAAGGACATAAAAGCTACAATGAGCAGTTCTTC. It is translated as CASSQGHKSYNEQFF.

The J gene is TRBJ1-6, the V gene TRBV27, with D hard to call. CDR1 is MNHEY and CDR2 is SMNVEV in the germline V gene (reference sequence). The CDR3 spans 15 residues. Trimming shortened V by 0 bases and J by 8 bases, and 11 bases separated the two germline ends. For the CDR3, the DNA is TGTGCCAGCAGTTTATCGCCAGATCTGGATTCACCCCTCCACTTT. Translated: CASSLSPDLDSPLHF.

This clone was counted a few times. This sequence joins TRBV14 and TRBJ2-7; D not resolved. The V and J ends lost 4 bases and 3 bases respectively, with 13 bases between them. The CDR3 runs to 14 residues. The germline V gene encodes CDR1 SGHDN and CDR2 FVKESK. DNA for the CDR3: TGTGCCAGCAGCCCCGTGGATTTCATCTACGAGCAGTACTTC. This translates into CASSPVDFIYEQYF.

There are a few counts of this clone. The rearrangement links TRBV6-5 to TRBJ2-5; D might be TRBD1 (6 bases). V lost 0 bases to trimming and J lost 7 bases, with 15 bases between them. The length of the CDR3 is 15 residues. The germline gives CDR1 MNHEY, CDR2 SVGAGI. The chain's CDR3 is CASSYSRGKGVTQYF. The CDR3 nucleotides are TGTGCCAGCAGTTACTCGAGAGGCAAGGGGGTGACCCAGTACTTC.

This chain joins TRBV4-1 and TRBJ2-7; TRBD1 aligns across 11 bases. With 1 base clipped from V and 5 bases from J, the junction kept 10 bases outside the gene matches. This CDR3 has 17 residues. Germline CDR1 MGHRA, CDR2 YSYEKL. CDR3 sequence: CASSQVRTGGRSDEQYF. The CDR3 DNA reads as TGCGCCAGCAGCCAAGTCCGGACAGGGGGCCGGTCGGACGAGCAGTACTTC.